These T cell receptor beta chains were read from a single sample in a study of cytomegalovirus exposure and HLA in healthy donors. Libraries were prepared by immunoSEQ multiplex PCR; TCRdb keeps only in-frame clonotypes and omits some of them. The sample has roughly 170,000 clones; 80% to 85% are singletons. The sample comprised PBMCs. All receptors derive from a man aged 30 to 45 in good health and CMV-seronegative. Both conserved end residues are part of each CDR3. D genes are given only for firm matches. Size is omitted from some rows. Given values are once, few, many or a class for expanded clones.

d_call	v_call	cdr3_length	j_call	clone_size	cdr3_nt	cdr3_aa
TRBD2	TRBV7-2	16	TRBJ2-3	NA	TGTGCCAGCAGCTTTAGCGGGGGGGCCCAAACGGCTACGCAGTATTTT	CASSFSGGAQTATQYF
TRBD2	TRBV6-5	14	TRBJ2-7	NA	TGTGCCAGCTCACTAGCGCTAATTGGGTACGAGCAGTACTTC	CASSLALIGYEQYF
TRBD2	TRBV27	16	TRBJ2-7	NA	TGTGCCAGCAGTTGGGGCAGCGGGGGAGCCAACTACGAGCAGTACTTC	CASSWGSGGANYEQYF
TRBD1	TRBV11-2	16	TRBJ2-7	NA	TGTGCCAGCAGCTTAACCATACAGGGGGCGTACTACGAGCAGTACTTC	CASSLTIQGAYYEQYF
NA	TRBV19	14	TRBJ2-3	once	TGTGCCAGTAGTACTACAGGGACGACAGATACGCAGTATTTT	CASSTTGTTDTQYF
TRBD1	TRBV5-1	15	TRBJ2-5	NA	TGCGCCAGCAGCCACTCAGGGGGCGCCGGGGAGACCCAGTACTTC	CASSHSGGAGETQYF
NA	TRBV2	14	TRBJ2-7	NA	TGTGCCAGCAGTGACCAGGGAACTTCCTACGAGCAGTACTTC	CASSDQGTSYEQYF
TRBD2	TRBV7-9	15	TRBJ2-7	NA	TGTGCCAGCAGCCTCTCTAGCGGGGGTTCCTACGAGCAGTACTTC	CASSLSSGGSYEQYF
NA	TRBV5-1	14	TRBJ2-1	NA	TGCGCCAGCAGCCAGTCGGGAGTTTACAATGAGCAGTTCTTC	CASSQSGVYNEQFF
NA	TRBV11-3	12	TRBJ2-1	NA	TGTGCCAGCAGCACAAGGGGTAATGAGCAGTTCTTC	CASSTRGNEQFF
TRBD1	TRBV10-1	14	TRBJ2-2	NA	TGCGCCAGCAGGGGACAGGGGGCGGCCGGGGAGCTGTTTTTT	CASRGQGAAGELFF
NA	TRBV28	14	TRBJ1-2	NA	TGTGCCAGCAGTCCCATTGAGGACAGCTATGGCTACACCTTC	CASSPIEDSYGYTF
TRBD1	TRBV5-1	13	TRBJ2-5	NA	TGCGCCAGCAGCGGGGGACAGCAAGAGACCCAGTACTTC	CASSGGQQETQYF
NA	TRBV14	15	TRBJ1-1	NA	TGTGCCAGCAGCCCCACTTTGACTTTGAACACTGAAGCTTTCTTT	CASSPTLTLNTEAFF
NA	TRBV6-5	15	TRBJ1-6	NA	TGTGCCAGCAGTTACGGATCAGGGTGGGATTCACCCCTCCACTTT	CASSYGSGWDSPLHF
TRBD1	TRBV7-9	16	TRBJ2-5	NA	TGTGCCAGCACCCTCGCCCGATACAGGGGGGTGGAGACCCAGTACTTC	CASTLARYRGVETQYF
TRBD2	TRBV7-6	16	TRBJ2-3	NA	TGTGCCAGCAGCTTAGGCTCAGCGGGGATTACAGATACGCAGTATTTT	CASSLGSAGITDTQYF
NA	TRBV5-6	13	TRBJ2-3	NA	TGTGCCAGCAGCTTGGGTCAGGAAGATACGCAGTATTTT	CASSLGQEDTQYF
NA	TRBV7-7	15	TRBJ1-4	NA	TGTGCCAGCAGCTCTCCCCGGGGGGAGGGTGAAAAACTGTTTTTT	CASSSPRGEGEKLFF